The T cell receptor beta chain described here comes from a study of identical twins. Germline V gene sequence: CDR1 SNHLY, CDR2 FYNNEI. The V end was cut by 2 bases, the J end by 0 bases, with 13 bases between. This CDR3 is built from 16 residues. This clonotype was seen more than once but under ten times. TCRdb reanalysed the 5' RACE reads using MiXCR and keeps one entry per CDR3 protein. The sample lists fewer than 350,000 distinct CDR3 sequences, roughly 8.6% occurring once. The data also belong to a second study, concerning yellow fever vaccine responses in identical twins. Turning to that study: Twin vaccine T cell responses reportedly seemed partly convergent, partly personalized.

Sample: memory (CD45RO+) T cells sorted from blood. The TCR sequence derives from a woman aged 18-29 years in good health. This rearrangement joins TRBV2 to TRBJ2-5; D ambiguous. DNA for the CDR3: TGTGCCAGCAGTGAATCACTTAGTCAGTACCAAGAGACCCAGTACTTC. Translated, it gives CASSESLSQYQETQYF.